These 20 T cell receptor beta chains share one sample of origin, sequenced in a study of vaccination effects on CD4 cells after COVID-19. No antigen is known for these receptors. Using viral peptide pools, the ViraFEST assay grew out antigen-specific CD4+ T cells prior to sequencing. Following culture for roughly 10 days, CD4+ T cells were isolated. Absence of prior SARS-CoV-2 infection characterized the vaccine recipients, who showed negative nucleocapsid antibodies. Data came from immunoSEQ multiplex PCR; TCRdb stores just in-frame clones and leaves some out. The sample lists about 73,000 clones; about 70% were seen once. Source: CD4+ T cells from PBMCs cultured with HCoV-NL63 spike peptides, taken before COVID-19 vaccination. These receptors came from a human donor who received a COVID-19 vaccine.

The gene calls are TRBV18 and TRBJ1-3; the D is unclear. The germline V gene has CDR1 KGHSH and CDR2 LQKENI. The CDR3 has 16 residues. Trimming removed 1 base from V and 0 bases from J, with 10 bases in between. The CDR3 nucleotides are TGTGCCAGCTCACCACTCGGGTGGAGCTCTGGAAACACCATATATTTT. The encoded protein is CASSPLGWSSGNTIYF.

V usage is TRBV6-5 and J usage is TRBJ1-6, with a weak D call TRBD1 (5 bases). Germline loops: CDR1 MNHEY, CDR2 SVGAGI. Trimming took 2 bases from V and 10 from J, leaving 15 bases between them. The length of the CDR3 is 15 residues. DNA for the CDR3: TGTGCCAGCAGTTACGAAGGGGCAATAGGATCACCCCTCCACTTT. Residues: CASSYEGAIGSPLHF.

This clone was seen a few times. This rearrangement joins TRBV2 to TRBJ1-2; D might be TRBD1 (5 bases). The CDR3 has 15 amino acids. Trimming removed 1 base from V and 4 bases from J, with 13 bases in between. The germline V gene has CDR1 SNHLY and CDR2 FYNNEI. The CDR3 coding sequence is TGTGCCAGCAGTGAAGGAACGGGGCCCATCTATGGCTACACCTTC. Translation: CASSEGTGPIYGYTF.

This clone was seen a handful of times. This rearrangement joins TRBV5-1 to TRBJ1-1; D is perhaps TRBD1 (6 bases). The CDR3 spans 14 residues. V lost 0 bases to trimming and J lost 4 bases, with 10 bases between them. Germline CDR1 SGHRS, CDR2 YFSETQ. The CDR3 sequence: CASSLAAGATEAFF. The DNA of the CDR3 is TGCGCCAGCAGCTTGGCCGCGGGGGCCACTGAAGCTTTCTTT.

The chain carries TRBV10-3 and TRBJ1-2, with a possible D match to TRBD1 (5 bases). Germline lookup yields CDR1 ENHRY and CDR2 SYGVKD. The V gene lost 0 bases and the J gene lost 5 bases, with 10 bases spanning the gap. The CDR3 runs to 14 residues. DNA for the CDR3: TGTGCCATCAGTGAGTCAACAGGATCTTATGGCTACACCTTC. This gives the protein CAISESTGSYGYTF.

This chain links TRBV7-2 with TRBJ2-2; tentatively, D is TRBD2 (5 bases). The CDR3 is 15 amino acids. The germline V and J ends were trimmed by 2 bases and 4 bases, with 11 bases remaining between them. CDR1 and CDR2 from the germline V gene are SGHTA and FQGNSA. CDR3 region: CASSLSVAGTGELFF. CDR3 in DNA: TGTGCCAGCAGCTTATCGGTCGCGGGCACCGGGGAGCTGTTTTTT.

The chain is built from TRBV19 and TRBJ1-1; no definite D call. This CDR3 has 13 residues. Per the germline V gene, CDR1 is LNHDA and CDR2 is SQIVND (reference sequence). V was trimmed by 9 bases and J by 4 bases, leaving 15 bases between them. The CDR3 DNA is TGTGCCAGCAGGCGGAGGGAGGGCACTGAAGCTTTCTTT. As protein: CASRRREGTEAFF.

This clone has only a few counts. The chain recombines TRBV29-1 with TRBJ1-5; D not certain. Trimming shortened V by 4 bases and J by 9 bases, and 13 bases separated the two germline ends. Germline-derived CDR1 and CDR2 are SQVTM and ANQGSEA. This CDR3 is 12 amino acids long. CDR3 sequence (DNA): TGCAGCGTTGGCTCTGAATCCTCGCCCCAGCATTTT. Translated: CSVGSESSPQHF.

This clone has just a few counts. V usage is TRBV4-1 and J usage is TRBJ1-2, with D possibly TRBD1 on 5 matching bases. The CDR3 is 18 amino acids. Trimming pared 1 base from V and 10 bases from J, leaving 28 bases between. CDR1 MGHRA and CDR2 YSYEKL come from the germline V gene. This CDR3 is CASSQVGGGLVRTTYYTF. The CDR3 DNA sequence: TGCGCCAGCAGCCAAGTGGGGGGTGGCCTGGTCAGAACTACCTACTACACCTTC.

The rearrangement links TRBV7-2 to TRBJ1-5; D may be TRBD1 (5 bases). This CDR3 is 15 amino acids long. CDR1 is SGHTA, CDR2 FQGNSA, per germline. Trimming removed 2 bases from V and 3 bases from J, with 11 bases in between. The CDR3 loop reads CASSLSTAFNQPQHF. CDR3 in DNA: TGTGCCAGCAGCTTATCGACAGCCTTCAATCAGCCCCAGCATTTT.

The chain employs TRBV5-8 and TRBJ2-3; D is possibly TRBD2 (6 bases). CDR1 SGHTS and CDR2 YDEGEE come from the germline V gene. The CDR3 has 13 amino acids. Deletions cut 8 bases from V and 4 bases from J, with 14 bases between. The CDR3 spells CASPGRGADTQYF. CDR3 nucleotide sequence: TGTGCCAGTCCCGGGCGGGGCGCAGATACGCAGTATTTT. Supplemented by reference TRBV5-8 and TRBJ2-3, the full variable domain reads EAGVTQSPTHLIKTRGQQATLRCSPISGHTSVYWYQQALGLGLQFLLWYDEGEERNRGNFPPRFSGRQFPNYSSELNVNALELEDSALYLCASPGRGADTQYFGPGTRLTVL.

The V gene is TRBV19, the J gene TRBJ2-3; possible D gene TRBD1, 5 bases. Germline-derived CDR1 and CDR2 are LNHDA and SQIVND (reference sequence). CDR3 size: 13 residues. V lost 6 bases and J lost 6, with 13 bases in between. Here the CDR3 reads CASREGGADTQYF. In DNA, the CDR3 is TGTGCCAGTAGGGAAGGTGGGGCCGATACGCAGTATTTT.

CDR3: CAIGQLNTEAFF. For the CDR3, the DNA is TGTGCCATCGGGCAGCTTAACACTGAAGCTTTCTTT. The rearrangement uses TRBV10-3 and TRBJ1-1; D not certain. The length of the CDR3 is 12 residues. V was clipped by 8 bases and J by 2 bases, with 9 bases between them. Germline V gene data show CDR1 as ENHRY and CDR2 as SYGVKD.

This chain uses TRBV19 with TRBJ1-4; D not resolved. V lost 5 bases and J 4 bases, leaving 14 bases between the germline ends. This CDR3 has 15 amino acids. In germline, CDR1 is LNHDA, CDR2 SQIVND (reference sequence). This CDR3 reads CASSVDRANNEKLFF. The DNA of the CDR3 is TGTGCCAGTAGTGTCGACCGGGCCAATAATGAAAAACTGTTTTTT.

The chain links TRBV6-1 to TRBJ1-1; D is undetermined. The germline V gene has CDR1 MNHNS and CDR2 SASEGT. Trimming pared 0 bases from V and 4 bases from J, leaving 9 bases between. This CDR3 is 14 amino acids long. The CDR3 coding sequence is TGTGCCAGCAGTGAAGCGGGGTATCGCACTGAAGCTTTCTTT. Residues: CASSEAGYRTEAFF.

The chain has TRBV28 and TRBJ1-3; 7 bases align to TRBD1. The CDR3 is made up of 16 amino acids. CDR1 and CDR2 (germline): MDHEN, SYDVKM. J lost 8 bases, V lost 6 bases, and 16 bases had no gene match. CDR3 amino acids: CASSRPTGSGWDTIYF. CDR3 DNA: TGTGCCAGCAGCCGACCGACAGGGTCGGGGTGGGACACCATATATTTT.

The CDR3 DNA sequence: TGTGCCAGCAGCCAACCGGCGACCACGGAGACCCAGTACTTC. Protein product: CASSQPATTETQYF. This chain links TRBV5-5 with TRBJ2-5; D uncertain. V dropped 4 bases and J dropped 5 bases, with 15 bases sitting between them. This CDR3 has 14 amino acids. The germline V gene has CDR1 SGHKS and CDR2 YYEKEE (reference sequence). The full variable domain, with the rest looked up from reference TRBV5-5 and TRBJ2-5, is DAGVTQSPTHLIKTRGQQVTLRCSPISGHKSVSWYQQVLGQGPQFIFQYYEKEERGRGNFPDRFSARQFPNYSSELNVNALLLGDSALYLCASSQPATTETQYFGPGTRLLVL.

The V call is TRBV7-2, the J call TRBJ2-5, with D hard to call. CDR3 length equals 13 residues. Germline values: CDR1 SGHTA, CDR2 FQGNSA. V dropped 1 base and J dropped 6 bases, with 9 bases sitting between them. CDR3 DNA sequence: TGTGCCAGCAGCTTAGGTGCGTCAAAGACCCAGTACTTC. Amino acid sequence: CASSLGASKTQYF. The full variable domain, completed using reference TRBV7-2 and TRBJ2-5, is GAGVSQSPSNKVTEKGKDVELRCDPISGHTALYWYRQSLGQGLEFLIYFQGNSAPDKSGLPSDRFSAERTGGSVSTLTIQRTQQEDSAVYLCASSLGASKTQYFGPGTRLLVL.

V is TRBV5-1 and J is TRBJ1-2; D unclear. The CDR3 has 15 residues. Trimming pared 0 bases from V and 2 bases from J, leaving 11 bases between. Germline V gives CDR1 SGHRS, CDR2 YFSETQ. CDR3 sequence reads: CASSLGAGPNYGYTF. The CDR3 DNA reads TGCGCCAGCAGCTTGGGGGCTGGACCAAACTATGGCTACACCTTC.

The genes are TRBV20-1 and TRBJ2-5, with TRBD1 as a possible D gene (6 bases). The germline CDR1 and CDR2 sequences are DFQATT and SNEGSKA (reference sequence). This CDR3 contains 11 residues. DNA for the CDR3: TGCAGCGGACAGTTTCTTGAGACCCAGTACTTC. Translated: CSGQFLETQYF.